This T cell receptor beta chain was sequenced in a study of shared clonotypes between healthy human individuals (dated by TCRdb to the early 2020s). Regarding the research as a whole: A couple of women and a few men aged 18 to 49 years were included in the cohort. For each donor, CD4 naive and CD4 memory were each given three plates, CD8 naive was given two plates, and CD8 memory was given one plate. To estimate repertoire size and how much clonotypes are shared between individuals, the study performed deep sequencing of blood TCR repertoires from five healthy adults. Libraries were prepared and TCR repertoires were sequenced by different laboratories using diverse techniques, in order to increase sequencing depth and limit assay-specific biases. Each donor's leukapheresis produced roughly between roughly 0.85 and 10 billion PBMCs.

Donors were healthy HIV-negative adults with no recently reported acute infections or vaccinations. All donors were Caucasian adults living in Nashville, Tennessee, USA. CD4+ T cells were enriched through magnetic negative selection, after which naive cells were positively selected on CD45RA and the remaining negative fraction served as the memory subset. After blood collection by leukapheresis, PBMCs were isolated using Ficoll-Histopaque density gradient centrifugation and then cryopreserved in the vapor phase of liquid nitrogen. Purity and quantity of every magnetically sorted T cell population were checked by analytical flow cytometry. Each sorted fraction had its genomic DNA isolated and then quantified by UV absorbance on a Nanodrop 2000c. The full study reports these points: The genetic and exposure-history diversity represented was limited by the small number of donors. Larger estimated clonotype richness was generally found for naive subsets than for memory subsets. Sampling was restricted to blood, and TCR repertoires in tissues likely differ from the TCR repertoires found in blood. Rarefaction of sorted-subset datasets indicated incomplete sequencing despite the large sequencing depth. When several donors were compared, the shared fraction of clonotypes was about 5% for naive CD4, less than 4% for naive CD8, 2% to 2.5% for memory CD4, and 0.4% for memory CD8. Compared with non-shared clonotypes, the clonotypes found in all four sorted-subset donors had higher generation probabilities. Pairwise subsampling led to the expectation that sequencing depth would affect the degree of clonotype sharing among donors.

With respect to this clone: Its antigen specificity is not known. Nothing much larger sits one base from this clone, and base qualities are not available.

The germline V gene sets CDR1 to SNHLY and CDR2 to FYNNEI. The CDR3 covers 13 residues, taking in both the cysteine and the phenylalanine. The CDR3 DNA has 39 bases and is translated from base 1. V is cut by 4 bases and J by 3 bases, and the space between the germline ends is 10 bases. Using the deep immunoSEQ assay, multiplex PCR amplified TCR CDR3 regions from genomic DNA. Extracted genomic DNA from each cell subset was distributed evenly across all wells of several immunoSEQ 96-well plates, and each plate was treated as a replicate. For sorted subsets, each replicate PCR was loaded with 200 ng genomic DNA, equivalent to roughly 30,000 T cell genomes. Purified libraries were measured with a Qubit 3.0 fluorometer, size-checked on a Bioanalyzer 2100, and measured again with the KAPA Library Quantification kit. Each immunoSEQ 96-well plate was sequenced on its own single-read 150-cycle Illumina NextSeq 550 flow cell. As for the authors' bioinformatics: Because the immunoSEQ output held only junctional sequences and lacked quality scores, the filtering could not match the filtering applied to full-length reads. To assign V/J genes and CDR3, sequences were annotated against IMGT germline references using PyIR, a Python wrapper for IgBLAST v1.9. Any read was removed if the V/J assignment was weak (E-value above 1e-6), the CDR3 was missing, or the read contained stop codons, out-of-frame junctions, or ambiguous translated residues. A V3J clonotype was defined by an identical inferred V gene, J gene, and CDR3 amino acid sequence. Percentage overlap between repertoires was computed as shared unique clonotypes divided by the size of the smaller repertoire. RTK rarefaction, the Chao1 estimator, and Recon v2.1 estimates of unobserved clonotypes were used to assess repertoire richness. Generation probabilities for all TCRbeta clonotypes obtained by the gDNA method from a handful of donors were computed using OLGA. The immuneACCESS repertoire file appears here via TCRdb, limited to in-frame rearrangements. These files lack a portion of the clones; in checked studies, under half of the deficit traces to unresolved V genes, and the cause of the others is not known. V, J and clone size were drawn from that table, and D and trimming were deduced from the DNA. For this sample the table gives 500,000 to 550,000 clones, of which more than 95% were detected only once. The top ten hold 0.05% to 0.07% of the sample.

The rearranged segments are TRBV2 and TRBJ2-7; the D gene is perhaps TRBD2, on 6 matching bases. Sequenced sample: naive CD4+ T cells sorted from blood. The cell subset or site label on this specimen signifies: CD45RA+ positively selected. This clonotype originated in a woman in her twenties or thirties in good health. In nucleotides, the sequence is TGTGCCAGCAGTGGCGGGGAGATCTACGAGCAGTACTTC. Its translation reads: CASSGGEIYEQYF.